A single T cell receptor beta chain is shown here with its context. Trimming removed 4 bases at V and 0 bases at J, with 13 bases between. There are 15 residues in the CDR3. From germline, CDR1 is SGHDT and CDR2 YYEEEE. The method was immunoSEQ multiplex PCR; TCRdb's version includes in-frame clones alone and lacks a portion of them. The sample contains 300,000 to 400,000 clones, 87% of which appear only once. The data originate from a study of blood T cell repertoires in COVID-19. The sequence was obtained from a man aged 25 to 45 with COVID-19, enrolled during active disease. The sequenced material came from peripheral blood. This chain joins TRBV5-6 and TRBJ2-5; possible D gene TRBD1, 6 bases. Here the CDR3 reads CASSLTGFHQETQYF. CDR3 nucleotide sequence: TGTGCCAGCAGCCTTACAGGGTTCCACCAAGAGACCCAGTACTTC.